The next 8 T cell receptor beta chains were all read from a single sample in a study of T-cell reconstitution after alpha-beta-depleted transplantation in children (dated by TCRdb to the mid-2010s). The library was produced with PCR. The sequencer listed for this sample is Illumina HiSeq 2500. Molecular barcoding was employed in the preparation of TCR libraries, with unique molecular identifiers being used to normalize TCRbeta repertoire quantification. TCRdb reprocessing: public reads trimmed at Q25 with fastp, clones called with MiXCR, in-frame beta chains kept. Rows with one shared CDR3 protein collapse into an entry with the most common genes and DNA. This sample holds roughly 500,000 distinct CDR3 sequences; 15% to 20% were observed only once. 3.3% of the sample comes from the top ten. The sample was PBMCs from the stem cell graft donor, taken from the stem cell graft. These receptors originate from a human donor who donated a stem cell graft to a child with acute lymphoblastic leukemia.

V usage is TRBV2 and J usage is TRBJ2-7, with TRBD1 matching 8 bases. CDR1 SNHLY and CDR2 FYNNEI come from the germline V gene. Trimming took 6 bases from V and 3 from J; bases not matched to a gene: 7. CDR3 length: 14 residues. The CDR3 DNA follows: TGTGCCAGCAGCGTTGACAGGGGTAACTACGAGCAGTACTTC. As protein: CASSVDRGNYEQYF. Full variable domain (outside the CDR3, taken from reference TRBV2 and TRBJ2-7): EPEVTQTPSHQVTQMGQEVILRCVPISNHLYFYWYRQILGQKVEFLVSFYNNEISEKSEIFDDQFSVERPDGSNFTLKIRSTKLEDSAMYFCASSVDRGNYEQYFGPGTRLTVT.

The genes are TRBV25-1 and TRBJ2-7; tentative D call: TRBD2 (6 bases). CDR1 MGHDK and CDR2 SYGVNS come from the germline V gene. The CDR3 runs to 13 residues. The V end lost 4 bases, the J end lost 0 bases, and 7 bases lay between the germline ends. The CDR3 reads CASSGLDSYEQYF. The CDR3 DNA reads TGTGCCAGCAGTGGACTAGACTCCTACGAGCAGTACTTC.

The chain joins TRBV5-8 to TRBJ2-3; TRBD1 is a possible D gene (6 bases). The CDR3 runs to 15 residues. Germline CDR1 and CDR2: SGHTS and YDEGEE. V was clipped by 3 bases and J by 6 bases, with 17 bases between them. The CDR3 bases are TGTGCCAGCAGCTCTCGACAGGCCGGTTGGGATACGCAGTATTTT. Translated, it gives CASSSRQAGWDTQYF.

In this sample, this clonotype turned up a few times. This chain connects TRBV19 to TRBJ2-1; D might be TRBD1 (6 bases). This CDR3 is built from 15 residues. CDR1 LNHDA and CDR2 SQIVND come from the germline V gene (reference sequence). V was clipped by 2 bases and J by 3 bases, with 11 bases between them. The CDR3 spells CASSIKGGYYNEQFF. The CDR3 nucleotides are TGTGCCAGTAGTATAAAAGGGGGTTACTACAATGAGCAGTTCTTC. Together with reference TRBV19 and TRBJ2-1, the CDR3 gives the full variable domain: DGGITQSPKYLFRKEGQNVTLSCEQNLNHDAMYWYRQDPGQGLRLIYYSQIVNDFQKGDIAEGYSVSREKKESFPLTVTSAQKNPTAFYLCASSIKGGYYNEQFFGPGTRLTVL.

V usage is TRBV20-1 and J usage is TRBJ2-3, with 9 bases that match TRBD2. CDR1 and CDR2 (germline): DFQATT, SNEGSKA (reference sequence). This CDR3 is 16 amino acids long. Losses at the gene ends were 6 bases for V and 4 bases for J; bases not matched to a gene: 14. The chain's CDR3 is CSAAGAREGRADTQYF. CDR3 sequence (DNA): TGCAGTGCAGCCGGGGCGCGGGAGGGCCGTGCAGATACGCAGTATTTT.

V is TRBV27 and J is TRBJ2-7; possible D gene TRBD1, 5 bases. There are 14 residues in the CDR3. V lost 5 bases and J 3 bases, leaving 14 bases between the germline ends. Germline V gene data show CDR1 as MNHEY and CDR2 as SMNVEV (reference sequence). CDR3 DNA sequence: TGTGCCAGCAGTGCCGGTGGGGCAGTCTACGAGCAGTACTTC. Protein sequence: CASSAGGAVYEQYF.

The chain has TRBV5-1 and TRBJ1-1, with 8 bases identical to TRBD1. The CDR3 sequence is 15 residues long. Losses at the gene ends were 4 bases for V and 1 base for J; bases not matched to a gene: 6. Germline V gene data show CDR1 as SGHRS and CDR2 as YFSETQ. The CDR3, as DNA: TGCGCCAGCAGCCCGGGGGACAGGAGGAACACTGAAGCTTTCTTT. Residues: CASSPGDRRNTEAFF. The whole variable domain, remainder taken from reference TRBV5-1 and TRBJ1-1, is KAGVTQTPRYLIKTRGQQVTLSCSPISGHRSVSWYQQTPGQGLQFLFEYFSETQRNKGNFPGRFSGRQFSNSRSEMNVSTLELGDSALYLCASSPGDRRNTEAFFGQGTRLTVV.

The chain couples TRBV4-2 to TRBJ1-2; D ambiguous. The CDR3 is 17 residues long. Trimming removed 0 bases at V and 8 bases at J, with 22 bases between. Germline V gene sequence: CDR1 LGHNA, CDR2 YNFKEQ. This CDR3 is CASSQEEGPGLSAGYTF. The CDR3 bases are TGTGCCAGCAGCCAAGAGGAAGGACCCGGTTTGTCTGCGGGCTACACCTTC.